Below are 15 T cell receptor beta chains sequenced from a single sample in a study of tumor and adjacent non-tumor tissue in lung cancer. The template was RNA from unsorted bulk tissue. The library came from three nested PCR rounds adapted from ARM-PCR protocols. TCRdb recomputed calls from the multiplex PCR reads with MiXCR, one row per CDR3 protein. The sample consists of around 86,000 distinct CDR3 sequences, just under 75% of them appearing once. The sample was lung tumor tissue. The receptor set was obtained from a woman aged 35 to 49 with non-small cell lung cancer.

Turning to this clonotype: The germline gene is not matched at one end of the junction; a read error may be the cause. The chain carries TRBV13 and TRBJ2-7, with D hard to call. CDR1 is PRHDT and CDR2 is FYEKMQ in the germline V gene (reference sequence). This CDR3 is built from 11 residues. CDR3 nucleotides: TGTGCCAGCAGATTAGGCCTCCAGGAGTACTTC. As protein: CASRLGLQEYF.

As to this clonotype: At one of its ends the junction is not consistent with the germline gene, which may arise from a read error. This chain uses TRBV11-2 with TRBJ2-1; no clear D gene. The CDR3 runs 13 residues. Germline values: CDR1 SGHAT, CDR2 FQNNGV. The CDR3 reads CASSLGGYNKQFF. CDR3 coding DNA: TGTGCCAGCAGCCTAGGTGGGTACAATAAGCAGTTCTTC.

This clonotype was detected ten times or more. V gene TRBV30 combines with J gene TRBJ2-1, with 11 bases that match TRBD1. The germline CDR1 and CDR2 sequences are GTSNPN and SVGIG (reference sequence). The V gene end was trimmed by 8 bases and the J gene end by 7 bases; junction bases not matched to a gene: 4. The CDR3 has 12 amino acids. Written as DNA, the CDR3 is TGTGCCAGGGACAGGGGGGTGAATGAGCAGTTCTTC. Its protein is CARDRGVNEQFF.

The chain joins TRBV6-5 to TRBJ1-4; unclear D gene. Trimming pared 2 bases from V and 7 bases from J, leaving 14 bases between. Germline V gives CDR1 MNHEY, CDR2 SVGAGI. The CDR3 length is 15 residues. The CDR3 coding sequence is TGTGCCAGCAGTTACACCATAGGGCCCAGTGAAAAACTGTTTTTT. This gives the protein CASSYTIGPSEKLFF.

In the case of this clonotype: A much larger clone lies one base from this, so it may be a read error. CDR3 protein: CASSRGLHNGYTF. The CDR3 bases are TGTGCCAGCAGCCGGGGATTGCACAATGGCTACACCTTC. V and J are TRBV14 and TRBJ1-2; D unclear. Germline CDR1 is SGHDN and CDR2 is FVKESK. This CDR3 is 13 amino acids long. With 4 bases removed from V and 6 bases from J, the gap between germline ends came to 12 bases.

The V and J genes are TRBV4-1 and TRBJ2-5; the match to TRBD1 covers 7 bases. Germline assignment: CDR1 MGHRA and CDR2 YSYEKL. This CDR3 region has 17 residues. The trim removed 2 bases at V and 2 bases at J, leaving 11 bases unmatched. CDR3 amino acids: CASSQIHGTDHQETQYF. The CDR3 region has the DNA TGCGCCAGCAGCCAAATTCATGGGACAGACCATCAAGAGACCCAGTACTTC.

Details on this clonotype: The junction departs from germline at one end; a sequencing error may be responsible. The V and J genes are TRBV11-2 and TRBJ2-3; a weak D match, TRBD2 (5 bases). CDR1 and CDR2 (germline): SGHAT, FQNNGV. The CDR3 sequence is 16 residues long. CDR3 residues: CASSLASSASTDMQYF. The DNA of the CDR3 is TGTGCCAGCAGCTTAGCATCTAGTGCTAGCACAGATATGCAGTATTTT.

Turning to this clonotype: An end of the junction does not agree with germline; a read error may underlie this. J is TRBJ2-5 and V is TRBV11-2; TRBD2 aligns across 7 bases. Looked up from germline, CDR1 is SGHAT and CDR2 is FQNNGV. The CDR3 runs 16 residues. The CDR3 spells CDSSLVGGRAQEAQYF. The CDR3 DNA reads TGTGACAGCAGCTTAGTTGGGGGGAGGGCCCAAGAGGCCCAGTACTTC.

Worth noting for this clonotype: The junction departs from germline at one end; a sequencing error may be responsible. V is TRBV12-3 or TRBV12-4 and J is TRBJ2-5; D tentatively reads TRBD1 or TRBD2 (6 bases each). CDR3 length: 14 amino acids. Here the CDR3 DNA reads TGTACCAGCAGTTTTCCCGGGGGCGGGGAGATCCAGTACTTC. Protein: CTSSFPGGGEIQYF.

Worth noting for this clonotype: It may be a read error: a sequence one base away is much more abundant. The chain couples TRBV29-1 to TRBJ2-7, with D maybe TRBD2 (5 bases). Trimming left V 7 bases short and J 3 bases short, with 22 bases between. This CDR3 spans 15 amino acids. Looked up from germline, CDR1 is SQVTM and CDR2 is ANQGSEA. The CDR3 here is CSAVLQSGGIYEQYF. DNA for the CDR3: TGCAGCGCCGTACTTCAGAGTGGAGGTATCTACGAGCAGTACTTC.

Comments on this clonotype: Compared with germline, one end of the junction differs, possibly owing to a read error. V and J are TRBV12-3 or TRBV12-4 and TRBJ2-3; D is possibly TRBD2 (6 bases). This CDR3 has 16 amino acids. CDR3 amino acids: CACSTRTYTSTDTQYF. CDR3 in DNA: TGTGCCTGCAGTACCCGGACGTATACTAGCACAGATACGCAGTACTTT.

Many counts were recorded for this clonotype. The chain has TRBV5-1 and TRBJ2-1; D is ambiguous. V was clipped by 5 bases and J by 5 bases, with 11 bases between them. The CDR3 covers 13 residues. Germline assignment: CDR1 SGHRS and CDR2 YFSETQ. The CDR3 bases are TGCGCCAGCAGAACCACTCGCCACAATGAGCAGTTCTTC. Encoded protein: CASRTTRHNEQFF. The complete variable domain, with remaining parts taken from reference TRBV5-1 and TRBJ2-1, reads KAGVTQTPRYLIKTRGQQVTLSCSPISGHRSVSWYQQTPGQGLQFLFEYFSETQRNKGNFPGRFSGRQFSNSRSEMNVSTLELGDSALYLCASRTTRHNEQFFGPGTRLTVL.

A single count supports this clonotype. This chain links TRBV30 with TRBJ1-1; the D gene is possibly TRBD1 (5 bases). Germline V lookup: CDR1 GTSNPN, CDR2 SVGIG (reference sequence). Between the trimmed V and J ends, which lost 4 bases and 0 bases, there was a span of 12 bases. The CDR3 loop spans 14 amino acids. CDR3 protein: CAWTRARVNTEAFF. The CDR3 region has the DNA TGTGCCTGGACGAGGGCCAGGGTGAACACTGAAGCTTTCTTT. The full variable domain, with the rest looked up from reference TRBV30 and TRBJ1-1, is SQTIHQWPATLVQPVGSPLSLECTVEGTSNPNLYWYRQAAGRGLQLLFYSVGIGQISSEVPQNLSASRPQDRQFILSSKKLLLSDSGFYLCAWTRARVNTEAFFGQGTRLTVV.

Concerning this clonotype itself: One end of the junction does not line up with germline, which may come from a read error. The chain joins TRBV7-9 to TRBJ1-1, with 7 bases matching TRBD1. Germline CDR1 and CDR2: SEHNR and FQNEAQ (reference sequence). The CDR3 spans 15 residues. CDR3 residues: CANSIRQGMNTEAFF. Written as DNA, the CDR3 is TGTGCCAACAGCATCCGACAGGGTATGAACACTGAAGCTTTCTTT.

The chain uses TRBV4-2 and TRBJ2-5; 7 nucleotides align to TRBD1. The germline gives CDR1 LGHNA, CDR2 YNFKEQ. The CDR3 extends over 14 amino acids. J lost 5 bases, V lost 0 bases, and 3 bases had no gene match. CDR3 amino acids: CASSQELGQETQYF. The CDR3 region has the DNA TGTGCCAGCAGCCAAGAACTGGGACAGGAGACCCAGTACTTC.